This note documents a single T cell receptor beta chain sequence. What it binds is unknown. Looked up from germline, CDR1 is SGHAT and CDR2 is FQNNGV. V lost 3 bases to trimming and J lost 6 bases; unmatched junction nucleotides: 8. The CDR3 consists of 17 residues. Healthy donors had no documented immune events, such as infections, while sampled. This sample is drawn from a study of identifying expanded T cells in peripheral blood. Here immunoSEQ multiplex PCR was the method, and the copy in TCRdb shows in-frame clones only, minus some. This sample has about 100,000 clones, with 88% found just once. General study findings and limits: Over around two and four weeks, about 15 and 19 clones changed, versus approximately 1.2 between replicates.

The sample taken for sequencing was blood. The source is a person aged 18 to 75 in good health. The chain employs TRBV11-2 and TRBJ2-1; TRBD2 aligns across 13 bases. DNA for the CDR3: TGTGCCAGCAGCTTGGAAAGACGACTAGCGGGGGGCAATGAGCAGTTCTTC. Translating gives CASSLERRLAGGNEQFF.